This T cell receptor (beta chain) was recorded in a study of blood T cell repertoires in COVID-19. Study-level information: There were acute and convalescent COVID-19 samples, and they came from the United States, Italy and Spain. From T cells, B-cell-depleted T cells, or PBMCs came the material, which was cDNA or gDNA.

Germline V CDR1 and CDR2: SGDLS, YYNGEE. Trimming shortened V by 0 bases and J by 7 bases, and 15 bases separated the two germline ends. The CDR3 sequence is 15 residues long. Clones were read by immunoSEQ multiplex PCR, and TCRdb kept only the in-frame ones, dropping some. The data contain 150,000 to 200,000 clones, roughly nine tenths of them singletons. The chain is built from TRBV9 and TRBJ2-3; weak D call: TRBD2 (6 bases). Sequences were obtained from peripheral blood. The sequence came from a man between 60 and 75 years old with active or convalescent COVID-19. The CDR3 sequence: CASSVAVGGRNTQYF. The CDR3 region has the DNA TGTGCCAGCAGCGTAGCGGTGGGGGGAAGAAATACGCAGTATTTT.